What follows is one TCR beta chain and its context. Its target antigen remains unknown. Base qualities are missing; no much larger clone stands one base away. For the CD8 naive samples, CD45RO-negative cells were positively selected for CCR7, yielding a CD45RA+CCR7+ population from which TemRA cells were excluded. The donors were healthy, HIV-negative adults with no recently reported acute infections or vaccinations. Every donor was a Caucasian adult living in Nashville, Tennessee, USA. After blood collection by leukapheresis, PBMCs were isolated using Ficoll-Histopaque density gradient centrifugation and then cryopreserved in the vapor phase of liquid nitrogen. Analytical flow cytometry was used to check the purity and quantity of every magnetically sorted T cell population. Genomic DNA was isolated from each sorted fraction and quantified by UV absorbance on a Nanodrop 2000c. The data originate from a study of shared clonotypes between healthy human individuals (TCRdb year 2020). Some background on the complete study: The cohort included three men and a couple of women between 18 and 49 years of age. For each donor, three plates each were used for CD4 naive and CD4 memory, two plates were used for CD8 naive, and one plate was used for CD8 memory. To estimate repertoire size and how much clonotypes are shared between individuals, the study performed deep sequencing of blood TCR repertoires from roughly five healthy adults. Libraries were prepared and TCR repertoires were sequenced by different laboratories using diverse techniques, in order to increase sequencing depth and limit assay-specific biases. Between about 0.8 and 9 billion PBMCs per donor were obtained by leukapheresis. The study at large found these results: Sampling was restricted to blood, and TCR repertoires in tissue are likely to differ from TCR repertoires in blood. Higher generation probabilities were observed for clonotypes shared by all four sorted-subset donors than for non-shared clonotypes. Naive subsets generally had larger estimated clonotype richness than memory subsets. Because the study included a small number of donors, the genetic and exposure-history diversity represented was limited. Pairwise subsampling led to the expectation that sequencing depth would affect the degree of clonotype sharing among donors. Around 5.4% of naive CD4, roughly 3.5% of naive CD8, 2.3% of memory CD4, and about 0.4% of memory CD8 clonotypes were shared across several donors. Even with the large sequencing depth, rarefaction of the sorted-subset datasets indicated that sequencing was incomplete.

From the germline V gene, CDR1 is SGHRS and CDR2 is YFSETQ. The germline V end is reduced by 3 bases and the J end by 7 bases; junction bases left unmatched: 17. The CDR3 runs 18 residues from the cysteine to the phenylalanine. Kept here is only the CDR3 DNA, which spans 54 bases and is read in frame from base 1. Using the deep immunoSEQ assay, TCR CDR3 regions were amplified from genomic DNA by multiplex PCR. Extracted genomic DNA from each cell subset was distributed evenly across all wells of several immunoSEQ 96-well plates, and each plate was treated as a replicate. For sorted subsets, each replicate PCR was loaded with around 220 ng genomic DNA, equivalent to about 30,000 T cell genomes. Purified libraries were measured with a Qubit 3.0 fluorometer, size-checked on a Bioanalyzer 2100, and measured again with the KAPA Library Quantification kit. Every immunoSEQ 96-well plate was sequenced on a separate single-read 150-cycle Illumina NextSeq 550 flow cell. Under the source paper's analysis protocol: The immunoSEQ output contained only junctional sequences without quality scores, so filtering could not match that applied to full-length reads. Sequences were annotated with PyIR, a Python wrapper for IgBLAST v1.9, using IMGT germline references to assign V/J genes and CDR3. Reads were filtered out if the reads had weak V/J assignments (E-value above 1e-6), no CDR3, stop codons, out-of-frame junctions, or ambiguous translated residues. V3J clonotypes were defined as sequences sharing the same inferred V gene, J gene, and CDR3 amino acid sequence. The percentage overlap between two repertoires was calculated by dividing the number of shared unique clonotypes by the size of the smaller repertoire. Richness of each repertoire was evaluated using RTK rarefaction, the Chao1 estimator, and Recon v2.1 estimates of unobserved clonotypes. Generation probabilities were computed with OLGA for all TCRbeta clonotypes obtained by the gDNA method from a few donors. Not all clones reach the TCRdb copy of this immuneACCESS table, which keeps in-frame sequences only. Checked studies attribute under half of the gap to unresolved V genes and leave the rest unexplained. V, J and clone size derive from that table, while D and trimming were established from the DNA sequence. Here the sample has around 2.1 million clones; roughly 91% occur a single time. The ten largest clones represent approximately 1.7% of the sample.

The chain couples TRBV5-1 to TRBJ2-1, and 9 bases in between align with TRBD2. The source is a man aged 18 to 35 in good health. Some clones in this sample may be carry-over from other donors' samples. Sequencing was performed on naive CD8+ T cells from PBMCs. This specimen's cell subset or site label, interpreted: CD45RA+CCR7+. The DNA reads as follows: TGCGCCAGCAGCTCTCCACCGGGACTAGCCGGAGGGGGTAATGAGCAGTTCTTC. Its product reads: CASSSPPGLAGGGNEQFF.